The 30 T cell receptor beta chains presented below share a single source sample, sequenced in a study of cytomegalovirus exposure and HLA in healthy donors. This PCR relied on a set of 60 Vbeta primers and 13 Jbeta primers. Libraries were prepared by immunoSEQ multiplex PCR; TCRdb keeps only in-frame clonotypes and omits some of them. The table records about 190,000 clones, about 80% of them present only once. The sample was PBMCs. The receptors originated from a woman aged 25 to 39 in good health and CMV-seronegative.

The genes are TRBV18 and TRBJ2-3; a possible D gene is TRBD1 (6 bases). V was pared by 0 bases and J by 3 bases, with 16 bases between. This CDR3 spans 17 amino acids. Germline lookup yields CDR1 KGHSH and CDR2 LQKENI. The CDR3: CASSPPRGGYNTDTQYF. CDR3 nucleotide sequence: TGTGCCAGCTCACCACCCCGAGGGGGATACAATACAGATACGCAGTATTTT. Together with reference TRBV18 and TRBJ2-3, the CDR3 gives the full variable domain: NAGVMQNPRHLVRRRGQEARLRCSPMKGHSHVYWYRQLPEEGLKFMVYLQKENIIDESGMPKERFSAEFPKEGPSILRIQQVVRGDSAAYFCASSPPRGGYNTDTQYFGPGTRLTVL.

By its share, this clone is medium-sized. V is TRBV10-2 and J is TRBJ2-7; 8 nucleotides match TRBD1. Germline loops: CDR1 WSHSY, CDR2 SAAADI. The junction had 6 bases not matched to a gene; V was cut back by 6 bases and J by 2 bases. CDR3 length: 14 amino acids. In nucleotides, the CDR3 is TGCGCCAGCAGCCCCGGGACAGGCACCTACGAGCAGTACTTC. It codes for CASSPGTGTYEQYF.

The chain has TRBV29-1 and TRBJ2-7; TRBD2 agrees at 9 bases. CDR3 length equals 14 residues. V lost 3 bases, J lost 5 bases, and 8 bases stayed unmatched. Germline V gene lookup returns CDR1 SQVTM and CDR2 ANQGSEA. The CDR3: CSVEGLAGTDEQYF. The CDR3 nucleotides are TGCAGCGTTGAGGGTCTAGCGGGGACCGACGAGCAGTACTTC.

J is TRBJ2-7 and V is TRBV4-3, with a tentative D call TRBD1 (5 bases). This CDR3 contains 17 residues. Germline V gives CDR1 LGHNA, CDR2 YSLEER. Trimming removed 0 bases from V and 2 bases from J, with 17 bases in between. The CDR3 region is CASSQDLVQGTAYEQYF. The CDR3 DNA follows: TGCGCCAGCAGCCAAGATCTAGTTCAGGGCACGGCCTACGAGCAGTACTTC.

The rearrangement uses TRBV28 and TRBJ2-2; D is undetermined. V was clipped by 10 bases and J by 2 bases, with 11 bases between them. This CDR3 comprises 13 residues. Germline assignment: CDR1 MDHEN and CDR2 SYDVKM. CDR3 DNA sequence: TGTGCCACCAGCAAATCAAACACCGGGGAGCTGTTTTTT. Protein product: CATSKSNTGELFF.

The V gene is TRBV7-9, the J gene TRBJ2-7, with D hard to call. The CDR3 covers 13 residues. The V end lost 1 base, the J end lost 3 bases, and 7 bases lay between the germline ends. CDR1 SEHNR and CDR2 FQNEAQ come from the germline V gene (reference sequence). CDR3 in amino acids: CASSLGQVYEQYF. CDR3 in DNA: TGTGCCAGCAGCTTAGGGCAGGTCTACGAGCAGTACTTC.

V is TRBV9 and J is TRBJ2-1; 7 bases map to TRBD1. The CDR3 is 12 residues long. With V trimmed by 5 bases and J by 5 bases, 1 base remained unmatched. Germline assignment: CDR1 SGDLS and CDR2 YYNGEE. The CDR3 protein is CASSGQDNEQFF. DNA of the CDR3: TGTGCCAGCAGTGGACAGGACAATGAGCAGTTCTTC.

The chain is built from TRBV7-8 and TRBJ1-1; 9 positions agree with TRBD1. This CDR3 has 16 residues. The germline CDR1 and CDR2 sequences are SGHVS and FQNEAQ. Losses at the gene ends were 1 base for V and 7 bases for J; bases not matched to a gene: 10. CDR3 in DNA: TGTGCCAGCAGCTTAGGCTCGGGGACAGGGTCCGTTGAAGCTTTCTTT. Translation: CASSLGSGTGSVEAFF.

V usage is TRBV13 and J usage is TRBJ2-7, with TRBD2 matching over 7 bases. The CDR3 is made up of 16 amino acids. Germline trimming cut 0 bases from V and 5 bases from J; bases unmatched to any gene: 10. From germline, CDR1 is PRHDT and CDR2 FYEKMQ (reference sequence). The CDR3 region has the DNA TGTGCCAGCAGCTTAGGGAGACGACGGGGAGGGCACGAGCAGTACTTC. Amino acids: CASSLGRRRGGHEQYF.

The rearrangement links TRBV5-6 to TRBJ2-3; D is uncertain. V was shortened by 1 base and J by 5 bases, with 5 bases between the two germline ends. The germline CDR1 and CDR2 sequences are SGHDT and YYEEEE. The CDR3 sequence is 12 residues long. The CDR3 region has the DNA TGTGCCAGCAGCTTGACAAAAGATACGCAGTATTTT. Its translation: CASSLTKDTQYF.

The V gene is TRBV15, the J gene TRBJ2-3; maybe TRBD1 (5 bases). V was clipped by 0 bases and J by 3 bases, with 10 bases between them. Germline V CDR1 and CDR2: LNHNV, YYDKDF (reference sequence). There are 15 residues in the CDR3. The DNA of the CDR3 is TGTGCCACCAGCAGAGAGGCAGGGTCGACAGATACGCAGTATTTT. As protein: CATSREAGSTDTQYF.

The CDR3 sequence is CASSRGQGAPRDGYTF. Written as DNA, the CDR3 is TGTGCCAGCAGCCGCGGACAGGGGGCTCCAAGGGATGGCTACACCTTC. The chain uses TRBV28 and TRBJ1-2; 11 bases map to TRBD1. CDR3 length: 16 amino acids. Germline trimming cut 6 bases from V and 6 bases from J; bases unmatched to any gene: 12. Looked up from germline, CDR1 is MDHEN and CDR2 is SYDVKM.

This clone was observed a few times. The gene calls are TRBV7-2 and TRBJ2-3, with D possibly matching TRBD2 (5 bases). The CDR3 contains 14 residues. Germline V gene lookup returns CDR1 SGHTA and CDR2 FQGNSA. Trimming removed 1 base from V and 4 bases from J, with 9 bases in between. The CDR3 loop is CASSLVGSSDTQYF. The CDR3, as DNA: TGTGCCAGCAGCTTAGTGGGGAGTTCAGATACGCAGTATTTT.

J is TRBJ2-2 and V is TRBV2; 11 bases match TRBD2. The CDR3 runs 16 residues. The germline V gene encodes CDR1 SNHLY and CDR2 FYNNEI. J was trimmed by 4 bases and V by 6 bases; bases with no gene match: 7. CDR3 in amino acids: CASRHFTSGSTGELFF. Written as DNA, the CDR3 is TGTGCCAGCAGGCACTTTACTAGCGGGAGCACCGGGGAGCTGTTTTTT. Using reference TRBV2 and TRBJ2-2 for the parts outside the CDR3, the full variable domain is EPEVTQTPSHQVTQMGQEVILRCVPISNHLYFYWYRQILGQKVEFLVSFYNNEISEKSEIFDDQFSVERPDGSNFTLKIRSTKLEDSAMYFCASRHFTSGSTGELFFGEGSRLTVL.

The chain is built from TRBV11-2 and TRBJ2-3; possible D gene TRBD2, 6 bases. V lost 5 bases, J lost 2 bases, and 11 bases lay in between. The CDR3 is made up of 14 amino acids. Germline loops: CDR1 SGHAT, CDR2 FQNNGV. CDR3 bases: TGTGCCAGCAGCCCGGGACTGAACACAGATACGCAGTATTTT. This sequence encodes CASSPGLNTDTQYF.

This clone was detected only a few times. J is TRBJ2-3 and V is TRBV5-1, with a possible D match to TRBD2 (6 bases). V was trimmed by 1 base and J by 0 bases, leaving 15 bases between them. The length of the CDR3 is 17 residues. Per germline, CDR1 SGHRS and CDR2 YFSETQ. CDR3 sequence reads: CASSLLPNAGSTDTQYF. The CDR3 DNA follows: TGCGCCAGCAGCTTGCTTCCCAACGCGGGGAGCACAGATACGCAGTATTTT.

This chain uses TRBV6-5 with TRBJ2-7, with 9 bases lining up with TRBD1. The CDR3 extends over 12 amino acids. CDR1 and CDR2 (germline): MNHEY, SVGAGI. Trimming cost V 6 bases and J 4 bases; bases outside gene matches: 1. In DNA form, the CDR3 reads TGTGCCAGCAGAGGGACAGGGTACGAGCAGTACTTC. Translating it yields CASRGTGYEQYF.

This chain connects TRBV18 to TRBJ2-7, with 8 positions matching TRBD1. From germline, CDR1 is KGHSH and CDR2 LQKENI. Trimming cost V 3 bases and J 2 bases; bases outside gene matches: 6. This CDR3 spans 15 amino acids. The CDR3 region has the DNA TGTGCCAGCTCACCTTACGGGACAGGACCCTACGAGCAGTACTTC. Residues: CASSPYGTGPYEQYF.

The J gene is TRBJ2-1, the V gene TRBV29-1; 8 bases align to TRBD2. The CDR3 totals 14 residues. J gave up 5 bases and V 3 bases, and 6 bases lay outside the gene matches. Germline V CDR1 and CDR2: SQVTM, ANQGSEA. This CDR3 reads CSVEREATNNEQFF. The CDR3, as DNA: TGCAGCGTTGAGCGGGAGGCCACGAACAATGAGCAGTTCTTC.

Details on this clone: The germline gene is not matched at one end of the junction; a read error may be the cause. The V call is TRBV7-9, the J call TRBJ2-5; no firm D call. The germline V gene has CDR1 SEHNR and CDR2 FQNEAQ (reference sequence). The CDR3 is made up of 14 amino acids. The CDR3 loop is CSSSPYLLEETQYF. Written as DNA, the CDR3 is TGTTCCAGCAGCCCATACCTTTTAGAAGAGACCCAGTACTTC.

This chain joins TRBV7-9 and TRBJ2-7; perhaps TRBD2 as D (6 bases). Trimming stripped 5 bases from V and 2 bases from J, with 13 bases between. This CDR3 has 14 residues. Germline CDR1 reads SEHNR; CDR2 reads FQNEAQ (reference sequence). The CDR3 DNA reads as TGTGCCAGCAGCCCAGTGGAGGGGACCTACGAGCAGTACTTC. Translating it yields CASSPVEGTYEQYF. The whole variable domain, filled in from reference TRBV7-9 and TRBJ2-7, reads DTGVSQNPRHKITKRGQNVTFRCDPISEHNRLYWYRQTLGQGPEFLTYFQNEAQLEKSRLLSDRFSAERPKGSFSTLEIQRTEQGDSAMYLCASSPVEGTYEQYFGPGTRLTVT.

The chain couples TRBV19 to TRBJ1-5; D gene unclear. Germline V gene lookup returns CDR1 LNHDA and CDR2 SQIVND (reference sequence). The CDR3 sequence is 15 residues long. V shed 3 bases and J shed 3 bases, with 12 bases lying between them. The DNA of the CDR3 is TGTGCCAGTAGTATGAGGGATCGTGCCAATCAGCCCCAGCATTTT. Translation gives CASSMRDRANQPQHF.

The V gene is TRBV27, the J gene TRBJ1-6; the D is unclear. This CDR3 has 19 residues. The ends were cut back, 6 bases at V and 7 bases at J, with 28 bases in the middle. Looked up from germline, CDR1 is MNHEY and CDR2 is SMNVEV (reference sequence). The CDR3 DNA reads TGTGCCAGCAGATCGTTCGTTGGGTGGAGGGATAGTGGGAATTCACCCCTCCACTTT. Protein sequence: CASRSFVGWRDSGNSPLHF.

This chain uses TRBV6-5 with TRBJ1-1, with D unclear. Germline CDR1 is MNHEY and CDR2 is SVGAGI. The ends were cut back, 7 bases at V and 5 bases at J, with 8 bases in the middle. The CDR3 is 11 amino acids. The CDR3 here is CASISPTEAFF. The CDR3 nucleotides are TGTGCCAGCATTTCCCCGACTGAAGCTTTCTTT.

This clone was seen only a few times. The CDR3 sequence is CASSESSGGADTQYF. The DNA for the CDR3 is TGTGCCAGCAGTGAATCTAGCGGGGGGGCAGATACGCAGTATTTT. The chain combines TRBV6-1 with TRBJ2-3; 12 nucleotides line up with TRBD2. Germline V lookup: CDR1 MNHNS, CDR2 SASEGT. V lost 2 bases, J lost 4 bases, and 1 base stayed unmatched. The CDR3 has 15 amino acids.

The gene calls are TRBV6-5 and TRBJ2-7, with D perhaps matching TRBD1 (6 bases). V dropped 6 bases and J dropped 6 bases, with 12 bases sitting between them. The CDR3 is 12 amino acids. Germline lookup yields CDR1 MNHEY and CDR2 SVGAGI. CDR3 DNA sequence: TGTGCCAGCAGCCGCACAGGGCCCGAGCAGTACTTC. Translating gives CASSRTGPEQYF.

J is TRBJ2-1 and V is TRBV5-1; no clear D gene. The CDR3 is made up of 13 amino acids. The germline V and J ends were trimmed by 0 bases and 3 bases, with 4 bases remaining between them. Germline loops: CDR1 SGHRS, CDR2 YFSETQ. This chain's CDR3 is CASSLDGYNEQFF. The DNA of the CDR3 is TGCGCCAGCAGCTTGGACGGCTACAATGAGCAGTTCTTC.

The CDR3 sequence is CASSLGLAGTYEQYF. Here the CDR3 DNA reads TGTGCCAGCAGCTTGGGACTAGCGGGGACCTACGAGCAGTACTTC. This sequence joins TRBV5-4 and TRBJ2-7, with 11 nucleotides matching TRBD2. This CDR3 region has 15 residues. Germline V lookup: CDR1 SGHNT, CDR2 YYREEE (reference sequence). V was pared by 0 bases and J by 2 bases, with 1 base of the junction left unmatched.

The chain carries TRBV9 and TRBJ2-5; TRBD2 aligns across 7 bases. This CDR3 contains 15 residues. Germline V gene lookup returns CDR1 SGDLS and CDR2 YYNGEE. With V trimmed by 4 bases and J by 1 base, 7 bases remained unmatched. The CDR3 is CASSHNRGSQETQYF. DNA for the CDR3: TGTGCCAGCAGCCACAACCGCGGGAGCCAAGAGACCCAGTACTTC.

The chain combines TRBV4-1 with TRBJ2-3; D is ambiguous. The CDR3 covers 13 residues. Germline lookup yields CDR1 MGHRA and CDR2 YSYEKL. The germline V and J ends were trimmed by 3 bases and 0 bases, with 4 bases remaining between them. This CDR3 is CASSHTSTDTQYF. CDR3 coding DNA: TGCGCCAGCAGCCACACTAGCACAGATACGCAGTATTTT.